Each of the 15 T cell receptor beta chains below was sequenced from the same sample in a study of regulatory T cells in long-lasting Graves disease. Building the TCR beta libraries relied on iRepertoire HTBI primers, and CDR3 regions underwent Arm-PCR. TCRdb independently ran MiXCR on the multiplex PCR reads; one entry per CDR3 protein. The sample carries 240,000 or so distinct CDR3 sequences, 20% to 25% recorded once. Documented time point: newly diagnosed GD, antithyroid drugs for less than 3 months. There was RNA extracted from PBMCs, and the TCR library was made from it. Sequencing used peripheral blood mononuclear cells (PBMCs), obtained at new diagnosis, from a patient treated with antithyroid drugs. The source is a female donor with Graves disease.

The table lists this clonotype with many counts. The chain links TRBV5-1 to TRBJ2-4, with D perhaps matching TRBD1 (5 bases). The CDR3 has 14 amino acids. V gave up 5 bases and J gave up 8 bases, with 17 bases separating them. Per the germline V gene, CDR1 is SGHRS and CDR2 is YFSETQ. The CDR3 DNA reads TGCGCCAGCAGGATGGGGCAGGGTCTCGACATTCAGTACTTC. As protein: CASRMGQGLDIQYF. Full variable domain (missing parts from reference TRBV5-1 and TRBJ2-4): KAGVTQTPRYLIKTRGQQVTLSCSPISGHRSVSWYQQTPGQGLQFLFEYFSETQRNKGNFPGRFSGRQFSNSRSEMNVSTLELGDSALYLCASRMGQGLDIQYFGAGTRLSVL.

As concerns this clonotype: A single base separates this from a much larger clone, so it may be a read error. This chain joins TRBV7-2 and TRBJ2-1; 10 nucleotides agree with TRBD2. CDR3 size: 18 residues. Germline lookup yields CDR1 SGHTA and CDR2 FQGNSA. The trim removed 2 bases at V and 6 bases at J, leaving 13 bases unmatched. Here the CDR3 DNA reads TGTGCCAGCAGCTTAAGGGCTAGCGGGAGAAGAGTCGGCAATGAGCAGTTCTTC. Amino acid sequence: CASSLRASGRRVGNEQFF.

This clonotype was recorded a few times. The V and J genes are TRBV19 and TRBJ2-3; D is undetermined. Germline assignment: CDR1 LNHDA and CDR2 SQIVND (reference sequence). The CDR3 length is 15 residues. Trimming cost V 3 bases and J 1 base, with 11 bases left between them. The CDR3 sequence: CASSIVKGRTDTQYF. CDR3 coding DNA: TGTGCCAGTAGTATTGTTAAGGGCCGCACAGATACGCAGTATTTT.

This clonotype was found many times. The CDR3 loop reads CASTVLDRDGYTF. The CDR3 bases are TGTGCCAGCACCGTCCTTGACAGGGATGGCTACACCTTC. The genes are TRBV28 and TRBJ1-2, with TRBD1 matching 7 bases. Germline trimming cut 7 bases from V and 6 bases from J; bases unmatched to any gene: 8. Germline assignment: CDR1 MDHEN and CDR2 SYDVKM. The CDR3 consists of 13 residues.

V is TRBV28 and J is TRBJ1-3; D uncertain. The V gene lost 4 bases and the J gene lost 5 bases, with 6 bases spanning the gap. Germline CDR1 reads MDHEN; CDR2 reads SYDVKM. This CDR3 spans 12 amino acids. The CDR3 sequence is CASSSLRNTIYF. CDR3 in DNA: TGTGCCAGCAGTTCGCTCAGAAACACCATATATTTT.

This clonotype was counted ten times or more. V and J are TRBV12-3 or TRBV12-4 and TRBJ1-5, with 8 bases that match TRBD1. The CDR3 loop spans 15 amino acids. After removal of 6 bases from V and 6 bases from J, the junction contained 10 bases not matched to a gene. The CDR3 region is CASSHSDRGRQPQHF. CDR3 coding DNA: TGTGCCAGCAGCCACAGCGACAGGGGTCGTCAGCCCCAGCATTTT.

The genes are TRBV5-4 and TRBJ2-7; TRBD1 matches 7 bases. Germline CDR1 is SGHNT and CDR2 is YYREEE (reference sequence). The CDR3 has 15 residues. Unmatched junction bases numbered 14, after V lost 4 bases and J lost 7 bases. CDR3 loop: CASSTTGKGEWEQYF. The CDR3 nucleotides are TGTGCCAGCAGCACGACAGGGAAGGGTGAATGGGAGCAGTACTTC. Using reference TRBV5-4 and TRBJ2-7 for the parts outside the CDR3, the full variable domain is ETGVTQSPTHLIKTRGQQVTLRCSSQSGHNTVSWYQQALGQGPQFIFQYYREEENGRGNFPPRFSGLQFPNYSSELNVNALELDDSALYLCASSTTGKGEWEQYFGPGTRLTVT.

This chain joins TRBV19 and TRBJ2-1, with D perhaps matching TRBD1 (6 bases). The V gene lost 7 bases and the J gene lost 0 bases, with 13 bases spanning the gap. The CDR3 is 15 amino acids. Germline V CDR1 and CDR2: LNHDA, SQIVND (reference sequence). Here the CDR3 reads CASNIGQTSYNEQFF. In DNA form, the CDR3 reads TGTGCCAGTAATATTGGACAGACCTCCTACAATGAGCAGTTCTTC.

As concerns this clonotype: One base separates it from a far larger clone, so it is likely a read error. The rearrangement links TRBV4-3 to TRBJ2-3; 9 bases are shared with TRBD2. The DNA end is a closer match to TRBJ2-5, so the J assignment may be wrong. The length of the CDR3 is 16 residues. Germline V gives CDR1 LGHNA, CDR2 YSLEER. The chain's CDR3 is CASSQTLAGMEETQYF. The CDR3 DNA reads TGCGCCAGCAGCCAAACGCTAGCGGGAATGGAGGAGACCCAGTACTTC.

There are many counts of this clonotype. This chain connects TRBV9 to TRBJ2-7; D is possibly TRBD1 (6 bases). There are 14 residues in the CDR3. Trimming left V 3 bases short and J 1 base short, with 11 bases between. Germline V gene data show CDR1 as SGDLS and CDR2 as YYNGEE. The CDR3 here is CASSAGTRSYEQYF. The CDR3, as DNA: TGTGCCAGCAGCGCCGGGACACGTTCCTACGAGCAGTACTTC.

Ten or more counts support this clonotype. The J gene is TRBJ2-3, the V gene TRBV3-1, with D unclear. This CDR3 is built from 14 residues. The germline V and J ends were trimmed by 1 base and 4 bases, with 9 bases remaining between them. Germline V gene sequence: CDR1 LGHDT, CDR2 YNNKEL (reference sequence). In DNA form, the CDR3 reads TGTGCCAGCAGCCAAGGACCCGCCGCAGATACGCAGTATTTT. Its protein is CASSQGPAADTQYF.

This clonotype came up many times. V and J are TRBV20-1 and TRBJ2-5, with D perhaps matching TRBD1 or TRBD2 (5 bases each). Germline loops: CDR1 DFQATT, CDR2 SNEGSKA (reference sequence). This CDR3 comprises 13 residues. With 6 bases removed from V and 2 bases from J, the gap between germline ends came to 13 bases. CDR3 nucleotide sequence: TGCAGTGCCTCAGGGAGAACGCAAGAGACCCAGTACTTC. Protein product: CSASGRTQETQYF.

To note about this clonotype: A far larger clone is off by one base, so a read error is likely. V and J are TRBV7-2 and TRBJ2-1, with D perhaps TRBD1 or TRBD2 (7 bases each). The germline V gene has CDR1 SGHTA and CDR2 FQGNSA. The CDR3 totals 17 residues. With 7 bases removed from V and 3 bases from J, the gap between germline ends came to 22 bases. The CDR3 loop reads CASTPGGEGGLYNEQFF. CDR3 DNA sequence: TGTGCCAGCACCCCGGGGGGCGAAGGGGGCCTCTACAATGAGCAGTTCTTC. Supplemented by reference TRBV7-2 and TRBJ2-1, the full variable domain reads GAGVSQSPSNKVTEKGKDVELRCDPISGHTALYWYRQSLGQGLEFLIYFQGNSAPDKSGLPSDRFSAERTGGSVSTLTIQRTQQEDSAVYLCASTPGGEGGLYNEQFFGPGTRLTVL.

This clonotype was observed many times. The rearrangement uses TRBV6-1 and TRBJ1-5, with 11 positions matching TRBD1. This CDR3 spans 15 amino acids. CDR1 is MNHNS and CDR2 is SASEGT in the germline V gene. The V segment lost 5 bases and the J segment 6 bases; nucleotides outside the gene matches: 6. CDR3: CASSRGTGGAQPQHF. The CDR3 DNA reads as TGTGCCAGCAGTAGGGGGACAGGGGGGGCTCAGCCCCAGCATTTT.

The CDR3 DNA reads TGCGCCAGCAGCTCAAGACCCTCAATGGAGGAGCTGTTTTTT. It encodes CASSSRPSMEELFF. The rearrangement uses TRBV5-1 and TRBJ2-2, with D uncertain. The germline V gene has CDR1 SGHRS and CDR2 YFSETQ. V was pared by 3 bases and J by 10 bases, with 16 bases between. CDR3 length: 14 residues.